The rows below give T cell receptor beta chains drawn from one sample of a study of blood T cell repertoires in COVID-19. Libraries were prepared by immunoSEQ multiplex PCR; TCRdb keeps only in-frame clonotypes and omits some of them. The sample holds around 250,000 clones, roughly 80% seen once. What was sequenced was peripheral blood. These receptors were collected from a woman in her late teens or twenties with acute or convalescent COVID-19. Both conserved end residues are part of each CDR3.

cdr3_aa j_call v_call
CAISSGQGANYGYTF TRBJ1-2 TRBV10-3
CASSVVGLAGGAYNEQFF TRBJ2-1 TRBV9
CATSEEGRYGYTF TRBJ1-2 TRBV24-1
CASSFTGGPYEQYF TRBJ2-7 TRBV28
CASSYAGYEQFF TRBJ2-1 TRBV6-5
CASSLATAGITEAFF TRBJ1-1 TRBV13
CASSPSGIEQFF TRBJ2-1 TRBV4-3
CASSKTGYSQLNTEAFF TRBJ1-1 TRBV18
CASRTGVNTEAFF TRBJ1-1 TRBV10-2
CASSSHSYQPQHF TRBJ1-5 TRBV7-2
CASSLVSNEQFF TRBJ2-1 TRBV7-9
CASSRTGLAGEGTQYF TRBJ2-3 TRBV4-2
CASSPRSLGGGSPLHF TRBJ1-6 TRBV18
CASSASGLAGVQQFF TRBJ2-1 TRBV25-1
CAISSNDRGLSYEQYF TRBJ2-7 TRBV10-3
CASSLAPFTGGRETQYF TRBJ2-5 TRBV7-6
CASSWGYNQPQHF TRBJ1-5 TRBV12-3/TRBV12-4
CASSYGTVGGYTF TRBJ1-2 TRBV6-2/TRBV6-3
CASSLTAILHSPLHF TRBJ1-6 TRBV27
CASSEFRGRDTDTQYF TRBJ2-3 TRBV25-1
CASSLRTSGNTGELFF TRBJ2-2 TRBV13
CASSLGLGVQPQHF TRBJ1-5 TRBV11-2
CASSVATGWGTGTKNTEAFF TRBJ1-1 TRBV9
CASSPGTSANTGELFF TRBJ2-2 TRBV18
CASSLAGQGSGNTIYF TRBJ1-3 TRBV5-1
CASSKQERLGNSPLHF TRBJ1-6 TRBV19
CSANLARELFF TRBJ2-2 TRBV20-1